These 4 T cell receptor beta chains share one sample of origin, sequenced in a study of T cells in localized non-small cell lung cancer. TCRdb's copy holds only in-frame clones and misses some; the assay was immunoSEQ multiplex PCR. Among a few thousand clones, about 26% were seen once, and the ten largest hold around 15%. Here the sequenced sample was lung tumor tissue, taken before any cancer treatment. The receptors here all came from a female donor at least 60 years old with stage I lung adenocarcinoma.

This clone has more than one count but fewer than ten. V usage is TRBV30 and J usage is TRBJ2-5; TRBD2 might be the D (6 bases). CDR1 is GTSNPN, CDR2 SVGIG, per germline (reference sequence). There are 14 residues in the CDR3. Trimming took off 0 bases at V and 2 bases at J, with 10 bases between the two ends. The CDR3 loop reads CAWSVGGNQETQYF. CDR3 bases: TGTGCCTGGAGTGTCGGAGGGAATCAAGAGACCCAGTACTTC. The variable domain in full, completed from reference TRBV30 and TRBJ2-5, reads SQTIHQWPATLVQPVGSPLSLECTVEGTSNPNLYWYRQAAGRGLQLLFYSVGIGQISSEVPQNLSASRPQDRQFILSSKKLLLSDSGFYLCAWSVGGNQETQYFGPGTRLLVL.

This clone appeared a few times. CDR3 protein: CASSAGGPSYNEQFF. The CDR3 DNA follows: TGTGCCAGCAGCGCCGGGGGTCCCTCCTACAATGAGCAGTTCTTC. J is TRBJ2-1 and V is TRBV9; D possibly corresponds to TRBD2 (6 bases). Germline CDR1 SGDLS, CDR2 YYNGEE. Trimming removed 3 bases at V and 0 bases at J, with 10 bases between. This CDR3 comprises 15 residues.

This chain uses TRBV5-1 with TRBJ2-5; TRBD1 is a possible D gene (5 bases). The CDR3 sequence is 14 residues long. Trimming shortened V by 7 bases and J by 0 bases, and 13 bases separated the two germline ends. CDR1 is SGHRS and CDR2 is YFSETQ in the germline V gene. The CDR3 protein is CASWGNSYQETQYF. CDR3 sequence (DNA): TGCGCCAGCTGGGGCAACTCGTACCAAGAGACCCAGTACTTC. Full variable domain (missing parts from reference TRBV5-1 and TRBJ2-5): KAGVTQTPRYLIKTRGQQVTLSCSPISGHRSVSWYQQTPGQGLQFLFEYFSETQRNKGNFPGRFSGRQFSNSRSEMNVSTLELGDSALYLCASWGNSYQETQYFGPGTRLLVL.

By share, this clone ranks as large. The CDR3 loop is CATSPTWGAEAFF. In nucleotides, the CDR3 is TGTGCCACCTCACCCACTTGGGGCGCTGAAGCTTTCTTT. The rearrangement links TRBV28 to TRBJ1-1, with a weak D call TRBD1 (5 bases). Germline V gene sequence: CDR1 MDHEN, CDR2 SYDVKM. Trimming removed 10 bases from V and 6 bases from J, with 18 bases in between. There are 13 residues in the CDR3.